This T cell receptor beta chain was profiled in a study of blood T cell repertoires in COVID-19. Turning to the study itself: Sites in the United States, Italy and Spain provided acute and convalescent COVID-19 samples. The cDNA or gDNA used as material had been derived from T cells, B-cell-depleted T cells, or PBMCs.

How the authors handled the data: Reference gene primers were amplified, and this amplification served to estimate nucleated cell counts. TCRdb keeps only in-frame clones here, not all; method: immunoSEQ multiplex PCR. V and J calls and clone size are given by that table; D and trimming were obtained from the DNA. The sample carries some 80,000 clones, approximately 86% recorded once. The sequence came from a human donor in a cohort sampled during active COVID-19. The sequenced material came from peripheral blood.

The CDR3 region has the DNA TGTGCCAGCAGTGAAGGACTAGCGGGCTCTAGCACAGATACGCAGTATTTT. It is translated as CASSEGLAGSSTDTQYF. The chain joins TRBV6-1 to TRBJ2-3, with 10 bases aligning to TRBD2. V lost 1 base and J lost 0; bases outside the gene matches: 4. Germline V gene sequence: CDR1 MNHNS, CDR2 SASEGT. The CDR3 spans 17 residues.